This TCR beta chain was identified during a study of T cells in Graves' hyperthyroidism and ophthalmopathy (dated by TCRdb to between 2018 and 2021). A note on the overall study: Peripheral blood samples were taken at initial diagnosis, before any treatment was given. TCR Vbeta CDR3 sequencing of roughly 140 peripheral blood samples (43 ophthalmopathy, 70 to 85 hyperthyroidism and roughly 17 progressor patients) is reported in the paper. An independent validation cohort of 18 to 20 hyperthyroidism patients and approximately 15 patients who later progressed to ophthalmopathy tested prospective prediction of ophthalmopathy. After blood sampling, hyperthyroidism patients were treated with methimazole at a starting dose of 30 mg daily, and ophthalmopathy patients were treated with high-dose intravenous methylprednisolone. The study also compared thyroid tissue and blood T-cell repertoires from 6 or 7 Graves' hyperthyroidism patients. To identify distinguishing TCR V-J signatures, a discovery cohort of around 100 patients was used, comprising 43 with Graves' ophthalmopathy and around 60 with stable Graves' hyperthyroidism. The 90 or so discovery patients were randomly split 7:3 into training and test sets. Broad study findings and their caveats: Most expanded thyroid clonotypes (frequency above 0.001) were also detected in blood, a finding suggesting that blood repertoires may reflect thyroid immune responses. A model built on a 13 V-J signature distinguished ophthalmopathy from stable hyperthyroidism, reaching over 85% sensitivity and around 81% specificity in cross-validation and 80%/75% in testing. Sample size was not statistically predetermined, and investigators were not blinded to group allocation. During validation, the model predicted progression to ophthalmopathy a median of around 7 months ahead of onset, with approximately 71% sensitivity and more than 72% specificity.

This clonotype was seen ten or more times. Its antigen specificity is not known. Base qualities were left out, and no much larger clone turns up one base away. Stable Graves' hyperthyroidism was defined as the absence of progression to ophthalmopathy over 18 months of follow-up. Hyperthyroidism patients were aged 18 to 65 years and newly diagnosed, with disease duration of less than 2 months. The study excluded patients with uncontrolled infections, other autoimmune diseases, pregnancy or lactation. Diagnoses were established on the basis of clinical symptoms, serum thyroxine and TRAb, thyroid ultrasound, and orbital computed tomography. PBMCs were isolated from about 9.2 ml of fresh peripheral blood by Ficoll-Paque density gradient centrifugation. Trizol reagent was used to extract total RNA, and RNA quality was then checked on an Agilent 2100 Bioanalyzer. Via the germline V gene (reference sequence), CDR1 is MNHEY and CDR2 SMNVEV. From the cysteine through the phenylalanine, the CDR3 covers 15 amino acids. Solely the CDR3 DNA is kept, with 45 bases framed from the first base. Between the V and J ends, shortened by 5 bases and 0 bases respectively, the junction contains 11 bases.

Amplification of TCR beta CDR3 regions was carried out from RNA transcripts. The TCR CDR3 was subjected to a first round of RT-PCR using the HTBI primer set and the Qiagen OneStep RT-PCR kit. A second multiplex PCR round built the libraries, followed by size selection and purification. Sequencing of the libraries was done on an Illumina HiSeq2000 using paired-end 100 bp reads. The source study handled its data this way. SOAPnuke was used to process the raw data, removing reads that contained adapters or uncalled bases, had a mean Phred below 15, or lacked an exact match to the constant primer or identifier. COPE v1.2.5 was used to merge high-quality paired reads, and clonotypes were defined as unique nucleotide sequences. MiTCR v1.1 was used to align clonotypes to the IMGT TRBV, TRBD and TRBJ reference segments. The analysis included only V-J combinations with a frequency above 0.0001, which together covered 99.2% of the repertoires. The TCS score was defined as the ratio of F50 (clonal expansion) to E x V (chaos), calculated using BLOSUM62-based TCRdist between CDR3 peptides within each V-J. Welch's t-statistics and random forest reduced fewer than 550 V-J features to 10 to 15, which were used in a naive Bayes classifier (R e1071). In TCRdb, the public reads were trimmed at Q25 with fastp and aligned with MiXCR, with productive beta chains retained. CDR3 protein duplicates are merged, each entry listing the most common genes and DNA. The authors' filters were not applied to this entry. The sample table contains over 500,000 distinct CDR3 sequences; only one count was recorded for 12% to 15% of them. The ten largest account for around 14% of the sample.

The sequence came from a woman aged 40 to 50 with Graves' hyperthyroidism. The sequenced material came from blood. This sequence uses TRBV27 and TRBJ2-1; no confident D gene assignment can be made. The DNA is TGTGCCAGCAGTCCAAGTTTCAGCTCCTACAATGAGCAGTTCTTC. This gives the protein CASSPSFSSYNEQFF.